This TCR beta chain came from a study of response to subunit inactivated influenza vaccine. Study-level findings and limits: The authors suggested that few new T cells are recruited per seasonal influenza vaccination.

TCRdb itself ran the RT-PCR reads through MiXCR, one entry per CDR3 protein. The sample holds around 520,000 distinct CDR3 sequences, 25% seen once. There are many counts of this clonotype. Its antigen is not identified. The CDR3 length is 13 residues. The germline V gene has CDR1 LGHNA and CDR2 YNFKEQ. V gave up 4 bases and J gave up 4 bases, with 10 bases separating them. The chain combines TRBV4-2 with TRBJ2-5, with D perhaps TRBD1 or TRBD2 (7 bases each). The clonotype comes from a man aged 50-60 years who received an inactivated influenza vaccine. The sequences come from CD4+ T cells sorted from PBMCs, collected more than 4 days after vaccination. CDR3 protein: CASSPGGGETQYF. The CDR3 nucleotides read TGTGCCAGCAGCCCAGGGGGGGGAGAGACCCAGTACTTC.